This TCR beta chain comes out of a study of shared clonotypes between healthy human individuals. Per germline, CDR1 MDHEN and CDR2 SYDVKM. V was pared by 5 bases and J by 8 bases, with 12 bases between. CDR3 length: 12 residues. Profiled with immunoSEQ multiplex PCR; TCRdb holds only in-frame clones, not every one. The sample consists of approximately 620,000 clones, more than 95% of them appearing once. Healthy HIV-negative adults without recent acute infections or vaccinations served as donors. The TCR sequence derives from a young woman in good health. V usage is TRBV28 and J usage is TRBJ1-2; D unclear. Sample: naive CD4+ T cells sorted from blood. Subset given: CD45RA+ positively selected. As DNA, the CDR3 is TGTGCCAGCAGTAACAGCCGTCGGGGCTACACCTTC. This codes for CASSNSRRGYTF.